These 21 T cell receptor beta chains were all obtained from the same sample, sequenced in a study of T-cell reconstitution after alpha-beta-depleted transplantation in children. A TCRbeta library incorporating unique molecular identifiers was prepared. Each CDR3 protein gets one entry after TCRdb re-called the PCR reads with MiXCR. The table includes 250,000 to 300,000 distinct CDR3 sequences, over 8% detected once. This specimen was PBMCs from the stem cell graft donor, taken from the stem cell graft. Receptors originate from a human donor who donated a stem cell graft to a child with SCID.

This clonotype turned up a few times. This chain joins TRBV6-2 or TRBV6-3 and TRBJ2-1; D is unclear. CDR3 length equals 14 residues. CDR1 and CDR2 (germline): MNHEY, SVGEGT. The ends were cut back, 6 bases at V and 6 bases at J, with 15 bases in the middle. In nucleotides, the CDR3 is TGTGCCAGCAGATCCCGTAGCTCTGGCAATGAGCAGTTCTTC. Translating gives CASRSRSSGNEQFF.

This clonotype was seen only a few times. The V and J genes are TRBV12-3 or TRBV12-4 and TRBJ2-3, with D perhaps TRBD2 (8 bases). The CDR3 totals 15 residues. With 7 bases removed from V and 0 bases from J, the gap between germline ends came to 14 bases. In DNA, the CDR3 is TGTGCCAGCACCCGGGAGGGACAGAGCACAGATACGCAGTATTTT. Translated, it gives CASTREGQSTDTQYF.

The CDR3 is CARDKETQPQHF. The CDR3 DNA is TGTGCGCGGGACAAAGAAACTCAGCCCCAGCATTTT. This rearrangement joins TRBV27 to TRBJ1-5; D is possibly TRBD1 (6 bases). This CDR3 comprises 12 residues. Looked up from germline, CDR1 is MNHEY and CDR2 is SMNVEV (reference sequence).

The CDR3, as DNA: TGTGCCAGCAGCTTGATTCGGGGGTTAGAGACCCAGTACTTC. Protein sequence: CASSLIRGLETQYF. The rearrangement joins TRBV5-6 to TRBJ2-5; maybe TRBD2 (6 bases). This CDR3 has 14 amino acids. CDR1 is SGHDT and CDR2 is YYEEEE in the germline V gene. Trimming took off 1 base at V and 4 bases at J, with 11 bases between the two ends.

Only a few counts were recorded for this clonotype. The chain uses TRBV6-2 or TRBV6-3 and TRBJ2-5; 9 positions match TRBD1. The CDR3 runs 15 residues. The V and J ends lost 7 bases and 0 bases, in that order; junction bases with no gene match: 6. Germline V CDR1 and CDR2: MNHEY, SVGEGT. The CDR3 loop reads CASMPQGANQETQYF. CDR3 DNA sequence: TGTGCCAGCATGCCACAGGGGGCTAACCAAGAGACCCAGTACTTC.

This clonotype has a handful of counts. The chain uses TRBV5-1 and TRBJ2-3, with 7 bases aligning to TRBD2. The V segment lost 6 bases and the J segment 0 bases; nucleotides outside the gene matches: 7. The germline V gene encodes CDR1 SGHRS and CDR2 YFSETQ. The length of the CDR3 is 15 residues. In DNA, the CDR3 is TGCGCCAGCACCCCTGGGAGGGTAAGCACAGATACGCAGTATTTT. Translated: CASTPGRVSTDTQYF.

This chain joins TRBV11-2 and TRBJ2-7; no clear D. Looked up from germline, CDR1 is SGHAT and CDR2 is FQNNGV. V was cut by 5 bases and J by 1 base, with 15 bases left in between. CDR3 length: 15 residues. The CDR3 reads CASSEDGQASYEQYF. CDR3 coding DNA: TGTGCCAGCAGCGAAGACGGCCAGGCGTCCTACGAGCAGTACTTC.

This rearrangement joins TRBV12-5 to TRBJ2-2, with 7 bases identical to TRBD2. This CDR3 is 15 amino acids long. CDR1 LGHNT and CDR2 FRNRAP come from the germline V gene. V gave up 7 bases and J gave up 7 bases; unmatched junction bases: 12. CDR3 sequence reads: CASAETLGGGGELFF. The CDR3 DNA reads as TGTGCTAGTGCCGAGACCCTGGGGGGGGGCGGGGAGCTGTTTTTT.

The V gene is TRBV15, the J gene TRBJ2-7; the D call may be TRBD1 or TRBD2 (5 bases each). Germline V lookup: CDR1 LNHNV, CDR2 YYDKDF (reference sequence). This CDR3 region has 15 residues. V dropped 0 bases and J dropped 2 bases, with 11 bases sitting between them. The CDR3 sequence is CATSRDRGVAYEQYF. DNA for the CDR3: TGTGCCACCAGCAGAGATCGGGGCGTCGCCTACGAGCAGTACTTC.

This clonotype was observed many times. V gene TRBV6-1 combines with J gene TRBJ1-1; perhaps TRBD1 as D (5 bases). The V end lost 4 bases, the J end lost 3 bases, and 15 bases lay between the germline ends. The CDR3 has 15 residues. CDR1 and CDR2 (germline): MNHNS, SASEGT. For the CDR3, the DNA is TGTGCCAGCAGTGGATACCGGGACTGGGACACTGAAGCTTTCTTT. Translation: CASSGYRDWDTEAFF.

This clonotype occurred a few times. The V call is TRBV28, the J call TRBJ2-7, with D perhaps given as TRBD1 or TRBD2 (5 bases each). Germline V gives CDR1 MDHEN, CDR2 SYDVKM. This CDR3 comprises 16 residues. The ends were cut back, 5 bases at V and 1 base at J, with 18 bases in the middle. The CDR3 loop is CASSALGPPSSYEQYF. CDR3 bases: TGTGCCAGCAGTGCTTTGGGACCCCCTTCATCCTACGAGCAGTACTTC.

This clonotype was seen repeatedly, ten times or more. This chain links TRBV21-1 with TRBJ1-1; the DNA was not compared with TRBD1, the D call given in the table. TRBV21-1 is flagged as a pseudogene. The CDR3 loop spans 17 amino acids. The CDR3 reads CASSTHRGPVRNTEAFF. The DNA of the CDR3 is TGTGCCAGCAGTACCCACAGGGGGCCGGTGAGAAACACTGAAGCTTTCTTT.

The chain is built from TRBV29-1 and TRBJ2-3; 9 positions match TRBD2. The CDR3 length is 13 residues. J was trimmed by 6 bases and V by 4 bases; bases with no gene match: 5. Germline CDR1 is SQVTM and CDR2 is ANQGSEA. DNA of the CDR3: TGCAGCGTTGCCCGCGGGGGGGGCGATACGCAGTATTTT. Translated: CSVARGGGDTQYF.

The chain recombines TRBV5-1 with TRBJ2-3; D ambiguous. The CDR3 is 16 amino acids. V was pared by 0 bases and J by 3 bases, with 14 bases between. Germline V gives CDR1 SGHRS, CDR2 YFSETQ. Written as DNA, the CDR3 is TGCGCCAGCAGCTTGGCCTTTAGAGGCCCAACAGATACGCAGTATTTT. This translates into CASSLAFRGPTDTQYF.

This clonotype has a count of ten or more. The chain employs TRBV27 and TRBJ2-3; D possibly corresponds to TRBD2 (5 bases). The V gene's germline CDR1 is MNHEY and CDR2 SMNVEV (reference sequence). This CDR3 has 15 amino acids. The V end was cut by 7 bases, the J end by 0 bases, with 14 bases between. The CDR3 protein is CASTSWEKSTDTQYF. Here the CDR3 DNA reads TGTGCCAGCACCTCTTGGGAGAAGAGCACAGATACGCAGTATTTT.

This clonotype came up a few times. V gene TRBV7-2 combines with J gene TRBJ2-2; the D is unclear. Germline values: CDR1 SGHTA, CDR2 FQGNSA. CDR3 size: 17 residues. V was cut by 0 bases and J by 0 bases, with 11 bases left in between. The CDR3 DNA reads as TGTGCCAGCAGCTTAGCGCAGTCCCCGGCGAACACCGGGGAGCTGTTTTTT. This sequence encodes CASSLAQSPANTGELFF.

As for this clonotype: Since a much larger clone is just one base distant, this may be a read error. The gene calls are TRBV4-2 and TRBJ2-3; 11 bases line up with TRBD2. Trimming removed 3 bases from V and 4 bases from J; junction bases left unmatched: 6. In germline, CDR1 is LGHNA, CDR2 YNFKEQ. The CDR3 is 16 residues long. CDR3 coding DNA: TGTGCCAGCAGCCAGGCCGTGACTAGCGGGGCAGATACGCAGTATTTT. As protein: CASSQAVTSGADTQYF.

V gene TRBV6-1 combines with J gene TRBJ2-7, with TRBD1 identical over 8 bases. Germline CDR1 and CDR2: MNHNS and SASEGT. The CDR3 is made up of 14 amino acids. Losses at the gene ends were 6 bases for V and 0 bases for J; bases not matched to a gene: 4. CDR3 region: CASSSGQDSYEQYF. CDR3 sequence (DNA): TGTGCCAGCAGCTCGGGACAGGACTCCTACGAGCAGTACTTC.

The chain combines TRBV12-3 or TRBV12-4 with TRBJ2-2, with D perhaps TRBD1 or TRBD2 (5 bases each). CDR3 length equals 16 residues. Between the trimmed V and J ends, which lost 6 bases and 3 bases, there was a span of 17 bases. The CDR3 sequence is CASRNGARDDTGELFF. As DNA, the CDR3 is TGTGCCAGCAGAAATGGGGCCCGGGACGACACCGGGGAGCTGTTTTTT.

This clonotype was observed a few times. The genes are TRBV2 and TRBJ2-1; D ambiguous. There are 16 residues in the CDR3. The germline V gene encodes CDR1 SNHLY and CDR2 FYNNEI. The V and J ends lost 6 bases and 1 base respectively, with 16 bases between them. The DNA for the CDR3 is TGTGCCAGCAGCACTATCGGGCAGACGTCCTACAATGAGCAGTTCTTC. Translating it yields CASSTIGQTSYNEQFF.

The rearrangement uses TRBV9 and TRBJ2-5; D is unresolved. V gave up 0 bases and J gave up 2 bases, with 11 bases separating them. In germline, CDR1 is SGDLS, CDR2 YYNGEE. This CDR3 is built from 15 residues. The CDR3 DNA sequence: TGTGCCAGCAGCGTAGTCGAGGCAGGACAAGAGACCCAGTACTTC. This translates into CASSVVEAGQETQYF.